The 24 T cell receptor beta chains reported below all come from one sample, sequenced in a study of blood T cell repertoires in COVID-19. Sequenced by immunoSEQ multiplex PCR; TCRdb stores in-frame clones only, minus some. Here the sample spans 270,000 or so clones, 85% to 90% being singletons. The sample consisted of peripheral blood. These receptors came from a human donor in a cohort sampled during active COVID-19.

The chain carries TRBV6-2 or TRBV6-3 and TRBJ2-2; D is perhaps TRBD1 (6 bases). CDR1 MNHEY and CDR2 SVGEGT come from the germline V gene. The CDR3 is made up of 14 amino acids. V was trimmed by 6 bases and J by 6 bases, leaving 14 bases between them. CDR3 loop: CASSRRQGPGELFF. The CDR3 DNA is TGTGCCAGCAGCCGCCGCCAGGGGCCCGGGGAGCTGTTTTTT.

The gene calls are TRBV6-6 and TRBJ1-5; TRBD1 might be the D (5 bases). The germline V gene encodes CDR1 MNHNY and CDR2 SVGAGI (reference sequence). CDR3 size: 15 residues. V lost 6 bases to trimming and J lost 2 bases, with 14 bases between them. The chain's CDR3 is CASREGVRGNQPQHF. The CDR3 DNA reads TGTGCCAGCAGGGAAGGGGTTAGGGGCAATCAGCCCCAGCATTTT.

The chain links TRBV3-1 (or the pseudogene TRBV3-2) to TRBJ2-1, with a weak D call TRBD2 (5 bases). Germline V gene lookup returns CDR1 LGHDT and CDR2 YNNKEL (reference sequence). V was shortened by 0 bases and J by 12 bases, with 9 bases between the two germline ends. The CDR3 sequence is 12 residues long. The CDR3 region is CASSQDVSAQFF. The CDR3 DNA reads TGTGCCAGCAGCCAAGATGTTAGCGCGCAGTTCTTC.

The V call is TRBV28, the J call TRBJ1-1; D not certain. The CDR3 runs to 11 residues. Germline CDR1 reads MDHEN; CDR2 reads SYDVKM. Trimming removed 8 bases from V and 4 bases from J, with 8 bases in between. The CDR3 here is CASVTPTEAFF. The CDR3 coding sequence is TGTGCCAGCGTAACACCCACTGAAGCTTTCTTT.

This chain's CDR3 is CASSLGQFRYGYTF. CDR3 bases: TGTGCCAGCAGCTTAGGTCAGTTCCGCTATGGCTACACCTTC. The V gene is TRBV7-9, the J gene TRBJ1-2, with D hard to call. Trimming took 1 base from V and 4 from J, leaving 10 bases between them. In germline, CDR1 is SEHNR, CDR2 FQNEAQ (reference sequence). The CDR3 spans 14 residues. Looking up the rest from reference TRBV7-9 and TRBJ1-2 gives the full variable domain: DTGVSQNPRHKITKRGQNVTFRCDPISEHNRLYWYRQTLGQGPEFLTYFQNEAQLEKSRLLSDRFSAERPKGSFSTLEIQRTEQGDSAMYLCASSLGQFRYGYTFGSGTRLTVV.

The rearrangement links TRBV12-3 or TRBV12-4 to TRBJ2-3, with D possibly matching TRBD2 (6 bases). The CDR3 consists of 13 residues. V was trimmed by 7 bases and J by 11 bases, leaving 19 bases between them. CDR3 bases: TGTGCCAGCACGGTTCGAGGGGCGGGGAGGCAGTATTTT. Translation gives CASTVRGAGRQYF.

This chain links TRBV6-6 with TRBJ2-6, with D hard to call. The germline gives CDR1 MNHNY, CDR2 SVGAGI (reference sequence). The CDR3 extends over 14 amino acids. The V gene lost 10 bases and the J gene lost 0 bases, with 10 bases spanning the gap. This CDR3 is CATLPGSGANVLTF. Written as DNA, the CDR3 is TGTGCCACCCTTCCCGGCTCTGGGGCCAACGTCCTGACTTTC.

This chain uses TRBV15 with TRBJ1-4; 9 bases are a match to TRBD1. Germline loops: CDR1 LNHNV, CDR2 YYDKDF (reference sequence). Trimming cost V 4 bases and J 7 bases; bases outside gene matches: 4. This CDR3 region has 14 residues. CDR3 DNA sequence: TGTGCCACCAGCAATACAGGGGGCCTTGAAAAACTGTTTTTT. It translates to CATSNTGGLEKLFF.

A few counts support this clone. V usage is TRBV7-2 and J usage is TRBJ1-6; the D is unclear. The V end lost 7 bases, the J end lost 7 bases, and 11 bases lay between the germline ends. The CDR3 runs to 13 residues. CDR1 SGHTA and CDR2 FQGNSA come from the germline V gene. CDR3 nucleotides: TGTGCCAGCAAGGCCGGAGTAAATTCACCCCTCCACTTT. This sequence encodes CASKAGVNSPLHF.

The V call is TRBV11-2, the J call TRBJ2-1; 9 bases agree with TRBD2. The germline V gene has CDR1 SGHAT and CDR2 FQNNGV. The trim removed 0 bases at V and 8 bases at J, leaving 11 bases unmatched. The CDR3 extends over 17 amino acids. CDR3 sequence reads: CASSLELASGMGDEQFF. The CDR3 DNA reads TGTGCCAGCAGCTTAGAACTGGCTAGCGGGATGGGTGATGAGCAGTTCTTC.

J is TRBJ1-5 and V is TRBV2; D unresolved. The germline V gene has CDR1 SNHLY and CDR2 FYNNEI. This CDR3 is built from 14 residues. With 3 bases removed from V and 5 bases from J, the gap between germline ends came to 11 bases. The DNA for the CDR3 is TGTGCCAGCAGTGACCAGGTTTGGGATCAGCCCCAGCATTTT. Protein: CASSDQVWDQPQHF.

The chain joins TRBV6-5 to TRBJ1-2; D ambiguous. This CDR3 comprises 14 residues. V lost 8 bases, J lost 3 bases, and 16 bases lay in between. In germline, CDR1 is MNHEY, CDR2 SVGAGI. CDR3 loop: CASFPGGSDYGYTF. The CDR3, as DNA: TGTGCCAGCTTCCCCGGAGGTAGCGACTATGGCTACACCTTC.

This chain joins TRBV5-8 and TRBJ1-2; 7 nucleotides match TRBD1. Germline assignment: CDR1 SGHTS and CDR2 YDEGEE. Trimming removed 4 bases from V and 5 bases from J; junction bases left unmatched: 8. The CDR3 runs 14 residues. CDR3 sequence (DNA): TGTGCCAGCAGCCCCGTCCCGGGACAGTATGGCTACACCTTC. Amino acid sequence: CASSPVPGQYGYTF.

The chain uses TRBV5-1 and TRBJ1-6; D not resolved. V lost 3 bases and J 6 bases, leaving 13 bases between the germline ends. The germline V gene has CDR1 SGHRS and CDR2 YFSETQ. The CDR3 covers 15 residues. DNA of the CDR3: TGCGCCAGCAGCTCTGAACCGGGTGCTAATTCACCCCTCCACTTT. It translates to CASSSEPGANSPLHF. The whole variable domain, remainder taken from reference TRBV5-1 and TRBJ1-6, is KAGVTQTPRYLIKTRGQQVTLSCSPISGHRSVSWYQQTPGQGLQFLFEYFSETQRNKGNFPGRFSGRQFSNSRSEMNVSTLELGDSALYLCASSSEPGANSPLHFGNGTRLTVT.

The chain links TRBV7-6 to TRBJ2-3; 8 bases map to TRBD1. The CDR3 is 15 residues long. Germline CDR1 is SGHVS and CDR2 is FNYEAQ. J lost 2 bases, V lost 5 bases, and 6 bases had no gene match. The chain's CDR3 is CASSNRQGNTDTQYF. For the CDR3, the DNA is TGTGCCAGCAGCAATAGACAGGGGAACACAGATACGCAGTATTTT.

V gene TRBV19 combines with J gene TRBJ2-7; D perhaps matches TRBD1 (5 bases). Per the germline V gene, CDR1 is LNHDA and CDR2 is SQIVND (reference sequence). Trimming shortened V by 5 bases and J by 2 bases, and 13 bases separated the two germline ends. The CDR3 totals 14 residues. CDR3 sequence (DNA): TGTGCCAGTAGTTTAACCATGGGGCCCTACGAGCAGTACTTC. It yields the protein CASSLTMGPYEQYF.

V is TRBV7-6 and J is TRBJ1-5, with a tentative D call TRBD1 (5 bases). Germline V gene data show CDR1 as SGHVS and CDR2 as FNYEAQ. Trimming took off 5 bases at V and 0 bases at J, with 11 bases between the two ends. The CDR3 covers 15 residues. The CDR3 DNA sequence: TGTGCCAGCAGCGCGGGGACCATTAGCAATCAGCCCCAGCATTTT. Its translation: CASSAGTISNQPQHF.

CDR3 in DNA: TGTGCCAGCAGGACCTCAGGGGCGGGCTACGAGCAGTACTTC. Residues: CASRTSGAGYEQYF. The chain links TRBV28 to TRBJ2-7, with D possibly being TRBD1 (6 bases). This CDR3 has 14 amino acids. The germline CDR1 and CDR2 sequences are MDHEN and SYDVKM. Trimming left V 6 bases short and J 3 bases short, with 15 bases between.

Comment on this clone: The junction does not match germline at one end; this may be a read error. This sequence joins TRBV5-6 and TRBJ1-2, with 7 bases that match TRBD1. Germline assignment: CDR1 SGHDT and CDR2 YYEEEE. The CDR3 is made up of 18 amino acids. The CDR3, as DNA: TGTGCCAGCATCCCCTCGGCCAGGGGGAGTGGCCCTAACGATGGCTACACCTTC. It codes for CASIPSARGSGPNDGYTF.

The chain employs TRBV3-1 (or the pseudogene TRBV3-2) and TRBJ2-1; D perhaps matches TRBD2 (6 bases). Per the germline V gene, CDR1 is LGHDT and CDR2 is YNNKEL (reference sequence). This CDR3 is built from 18 residues. Trimming stripped 5 bases from V and 0 bases from J, with 20 bases between. The CDR3 DNA reads as TGTGCCAGCAGCGGGCTGGGGAGGTCCGTCAGCTCCTACAATGAGCAGTTCTTC. Encoded protein: CASSGLGRSVSSYNEQFF.

V gene TRBV3-1 (or the pseudogene TRBV3-2) combines with J gene TRBJ2-1; TRBD2 aligns across 8 bases. In germline, CDR1 is LGHDT, CDR2 YNNKEL (reference sequence). This CDR3 is built from 16 residues. The V segment lost 7 bases and the J segment 6 bases; nucleotides outside the gene matches: 14. The CDR3 here is CASTRSGREVGNEQFF. The CDR3 DNA reads TGTGCCAGCACCAGGAGTGGGCGGGAGGTGGGCAATGAGCAGTTCTTC.

Only a few counts were recorded for this clone. CDR3 residues: CAISESVTDSITYGYTF. CDR3 DNA: TGTGCCATCAGTGAGTCGGTTACGGACAGCATCACGTATGGCTACACCTTC. The chain joins TRBV10-3 to TRBJ1-2; possible D gene TRBD1, 6 bases. The CDR3 sequence is 17 residues long. Germline-derived CDR1 and CDR2 are ENHRY and SYGVKD. The ends were cut back, 0 bases at V and 5 bases at J, with 19 bases in the middle.

The rearrangement links TRBV28 to TRBJ1-5, with 9 bases fitting TRBD1. Germline V lookup: CDR1 MDHEN, CDR2 SYDVKM. The CDR3 has 15 residues. Trimming at V came to 5 bases and at J to 6 bases, leaving 8 bases not matched to a gene. As DNA, the CDR3 is TGTGCCAGCAGTCGAACAGGGGGCTACAGTCAGCCCCAGCATTTT. It codes for CASSRTGGYSQPQHF.

The V call is TRBV6-2 or TRBV6-3, the J call TRBJ2-2; 13 nucleotides line up with TRBD2. Trimming took 1 base from V and 7 from J; bases not matched to a gene: 9. Germline CDR1 reads MNHEY; CDR2 reads SVGEGT. This CDR3 contains 18 residues. The CDR3 DNA follows: TGTGCCAGCAGTTACTTCCCCGGACTAGCGGGAGTGAGCGGGGAGCTGTTTTTT. Protein product: CASSYFPGLAGVSGELFF.